The 26 T cell receptor beta chains below come from one sample, sequenced in a study of T cell clones after liver transplantation. Assay used: immunoSEQ multiplex PCR; TCRdb lists only in-frame clones, some missing. The sample yields under 130,000 clones, about 80% seen once. The source material was CD4+ T cells from blood, sampled roughly 50 months after liver transplant. The origin of the receptors is a human patient who received a liver transplant. Some T cells may be provided by the graft donor.

The chain has TRBV30 and TRBJ2-2; 12 nucleotides line up with TRBD1. V gave up 5 bases and J gave up 6 bases; unmatched junction bases: 4. The CDR3 extends over 14 amino acids. Germline V gene lookup returns CDR1 GTSNPN and CDR2 SVGIG (reference sequence). The CDR3 sequence: CAWGGQGAAGELFF. In DNA, the CDR3 is TGTGCCTGGGGGGGACAGGGGGCCGCCGGGGAGCTGTTTTTT.

The chain is built from TRBV6-1 and TRBJ1-4; D is unresolved. The CDR3 has 14 residues. With 3 bases removed from V and 8 bases from J, the gap between germline ends came to 13 bases. Looked up from germline, CDR1 is MNHNS and CDR2 is SASEGT. The CDR3 sequence is CASSEDRGREKLFF. As DNA, the CDR3 is TGTGCCAGCAGTGAGGACCGAGGAAGAGAAAAACTGTTTTTT.

This clone was recorded once. The rearrangement uses TRBV14 and TRBJ2-3, with 8 bases that match TRBD1. V lost 4 bases to trimming and J lost 8 bases; unmatched junction nucleotides: 5. The CDR3 has 13 residues. Germline assignment: CDR1 SGHDN and CDR2 FVKESK. The CDR3 sequence is CASSRDRGLTQYF. CDR3 coding DNA: TGTGCCAGCAGCCGTGACAGGGGACTTACGCAGTATTTT.

This clone showed up just a few times. The chain carries TRBV28 and TRBJ1-5; D not certain. The germline V gene encodes CDR1 MDHEN and CDR2 SYDVKM. The CDR3 totals 11 residues. V lost 5 bases and J lost 11, with 10 bases in between. The CDR3 loop is CASSAPDAQHF. The CDR3 DNA sequence: TGTGCCAGCAGTGCGCCGGATGCCCAGCATTTT.

This clone has just one count. The rearrangement uses TRBV18 and TRBJ1-2, with 7 nucleotides matching TRBD1. From germline, CDR1 is KGHSH and CDR2 LQKENI. J lost 6 bases, V lost 6 bases, and 10 bases had no gene match. The CDR3 is 14 residues long. CDR3 DNA: TGTGCCAGCTCTCCCAAAGGGACAGTAGATGGCTACACCTTC. Its translation: CASSPKGTVDGYTF. Complete variable domain (other parts from reference TRBV18 and TRBJ1-2): NAGVMQNPRHLVRRRGQEARLRCSPMKGHSHVYWYRQLPEEGLKFMVYLQKENIIDESGMPKERFSAEFPKEGPSILRIQQVVRGDSAAYFCASSPKGTVDGYTFGSGTRLTVV.

This chain joins TRBV5-1 and TRBJ2-5, with TRBD1 matching over 7 bases. The J call could be wrong; TRBJ2-7 is a better fit for the DNA end. This CDR3 spans 14 amino acids. CDR1 SGHRS and CDR2 YFSETQ come from the germline V gene. The DNA for the CDR3 is TGCGCCAGCAGCCCGGGACAGACAACCTACGAGCAGTACTTC. Residues: CASSPGQTTYEQYF.

This clone was seen a few times. The genes are TRBV27 and TRBJ1-5; maybe TRBD1 (6 bases). The CDR3 sequence is 17 residues long. Germline V gene lookup returns CDR1 MNHEY and CDR2 SMNVEV (reference sequence). V was cut by 5 bases and J by 2 bases, with 19 bases left in between. In nucleotides, the CDR3 is TGTGCCAGCAGTCCAGCCTACAGGGATATAGGCAATCAGCCCCAGCATTTT. Amino acids: CASSPAYRDIGNQPQHF.

J is TRBJ1-1 and V is TRBV5-1; D not certain. CDR1 is SGHRS and CDR2 is YFSETQ in the germline V gene. The CDR3 length is 14 residues. The V end lost 3 bases, the J end lost 2 bases, and 11 bases lay between the germline ends. The CDR3 here is CASSSRTGNTEAFF. The CDR3 coding sequence is TGCGCCAGCAGCTCAAGGACGGGAAACACTGAAGCTTTCTTT.

The rearrangement uses TRBV11-3 and TRBJ1-1; D gene ambiguous. Germline V gene data show CDR1 as SGHNT and CDR2 as YENEEA. The CDR3 totals 16 residues. With 4 bases removed from V and 0 bases from J, the gap between germline ends came to 15 bases. The CDR3 protein is CASSYRRSLMNTEAFF. CDR3 DNA sequence: TGTGCCAGCAGCTACAGACGGTCCCTTATGAACACTGAAGCTTTCTTT.

The chain recombines TRBV30 with TRBJ2-7; 13 positions match TRBD2. Trimming removed 5 bases from V and 3 bases from J; junction bases left unmatched: 7. The CDR3 is made up of 15 amino acids. CDR1 and CDR2 from the germline V gene are GTSNPN and SVGIG (reference sequence). This CDR3 is CAWGTGLAGLYEQYF. In nucleotides, the CDR3 is TGTGCCTGGGGTACGGGACTAGCGGGGCTCTACGAGCAGTACTTC.

The chain joins TRBV28 to TRBJ2-7; 8 bases map to TRBD2. The J segment lost 6 bases and the V segment lost 10 bases, leaving 5 bases of the junction unmatched. Germline V lookup: CDR1 MDHEN, CDR2 SYDVKM. This CDR3 contains 11 residues. CDR3 coding DNA: TGTGCCACTGGACTAGCTTTCGAGCAGTACTTC. Protein: CATGLAFEQYF.

This sequence joins TRBV19 and TRBJ1-1; D unclear. This CDR3 comprises 13 residues. CDR1 is LNHDA, CDR2 SQIVND, per germline (reference sequence). With 7 bases removed from V and 5 bases from J, the gap between germline ends came to 14 bases. The CDR3 reads CASMRVGGTEAFF. CDR3 nucleotide sequence: TGTGCCAGTATGAGAGTAGGCGGAACTGAAGCTTTCTTT.

V gene TRBV9 combines with J gene TRBJ2-5, with D possibly matching TRBD1 (5 bases). V was trimmed by 2 bases and J by 3 bases, leaving 14 bases between them. Per the germline V gene, CDR1 is SGDLS and CDR2 is YYNGEE. The CDR3 contains 15 residues. CDR3 nucleotide sequence: TGTGCCAGCAGCGTGTCAGGGTCGACCGAAGAGACCCAGTACTTC. Protein: CASSVSGSTEETQYF.

V usage is TRBV11-1 and J usage is TRBJ2-1; D not resolved. The CDR3 runs 16 residues. Trimming removed 0 bases from V and 6 bases from J, with 15 bases in between. Germline CDR1 is SGHAT and CDR2 is FQDESV (reference sequence). In nucleotides, the CDR3 is TGTGCCAGCAGCTTAGCTCCTCGCGGAATTGGCAATGAGCAGTTCTTC. This codes for CASSLAPRGIGNEQFF.

The table lists this clone with a count of one. The chain is built from TRBV5-4 and TRBJ1-4, with unresolved D. The germline V gene has CDR1 SGHNT and CDR2 YYREEE (reference sequence). V was cut by 5 bases and J by 0 bases, with 11 bases left in between. This CDR3 has 15 amino acids. The CDR3 protein is CASSMIGATNEKLFF. CDR3 coding DNA: TGTGCCAGCAGTATGATTGGCGCAACTAATGAAAAACTGTTTTTT.

This chain uses TRBV5-1 with TRBJ2-3; D remains unclear. CDR1 SGHRS and CDR2 YFSETQ come from the germline V gene. The CDR3 is made up of 13 amino acids. V dropped 8 bases and J dropped 1 base, with 11 bases sitting between them. In nucleotides, the CDR3 is TGCGCCAGTAGTCAGGAACGCACAGATACGCAGTATTTT. Translation: CASSQERTDTQYF.

About this clone itself: Germline and junction disagree at one end, which may indicate a read error. This CDR3 is also generated by other DNA sequences in the sample. The chain joins TRBV11-1 to TRBJ1-5, with D perhaps TRBD1 (6 bases). The CDR3 covers 15 residues. CDR1 and CDR2 (germline): SGHAT, FQDESV (reference sequence). CDR3 bases: TGCGCCAGCAGCTTGAGCAGGGGCCAGGGGCAGCCCCAGCATTTT. This translates into CASSLSRGQGQPQHF.

The chain recombines TRBV6-5 with TRBJ2-7; maybe TRBD2 (5 bases). The V end lost 5 bases, the J end lost 2 bases, and 13 bases lay between the germline ends. CDR3 length: 14 amino acids. Looked up from germline, CDR1 is MNHEY and CDR2 is SVGAGI. CDR3 loop: CASSPLRGTYEQYF. The CDR3 DNA is TGTGCCAGCAGTCCTCTCCGGGGTACCTACGAGCAGTACTTC.

This clone was seen just once. The CDR3 sequence is CASSLMADHGYTF. The CDR3 DNA follows: TGTGCCAGCAGCTTAATGGCTGACCATGGCTACACCTTC. V usage is TRBV7-3 and J usage is TRBJ1-2, with D uncertain. Germline-derived CDR1 and CDR2 are SGHTA and FQGTGA. Trimming took 1 base from V and 6 from J, leaving 9 bases between them. CDR3 size: 13 residues.

The J gene is TRBJ1-3, the V gene TRBV27, with D uncertain. The CDR3 sequence is 13 residues long. With 10 bases removed from V and 2 bases from J, the gap between germline ends came to 12 bases. CDR1 is MNHEY, CDR2 SMNVEV, per germline (reference sequence). The CDR3 region is CATRGLAGNTIYF. The CDR3 DNA is TGTGCCACCCGAGGGTTGGCTGGAAACACCATATATTTT.

This chain links TRBV25-1 with TRBJ1-1; tentative D call: TRBD1 (6 bases). Deletions cut 3 bases from V and 3 bases from J, with 20 bases between. CDR3 length equals 17 residues. Germline V gives CDR1 MGHDK, CDR2 SYGVNS. CDR3 sequence: CASSDYMGGGSDTEAFF. Written as DNA, the CDR3 is TGTGCCAGCAGTGATTATATGGGCGGGGGCTCGGACACTGAAGCTTTCTTT.

V is TRBV2 and J is TRBJ1-5; TRBD1 matches at 8 bases. With V trimmed by 6 bases and J by 15 bases, 10 bases remained unmatched. The CDR3 sequence is 12 residues long. Germline V gene lookup returns CDR1 SNHLY and CDR2 FYNNEI. The CDR3, as DNA: TGTGCCAGCAGGCAAGGGACAGGCCTCGTGCATTTT. Amino acid sequence: CASRQGTGLVHF.

This clone has just a few counts. The V gene is TRBV28, the J gene TRBJ1-2; D unresolved. This CDR3 spans 15 amino acids. The V gene lost 3 bases and the J gene lost 0 bases, with 11 bases spanning the gap. Germline V gene data show CDR1 as MDHEN and CDR2 as SYDVKM. CDR3 loop: CASSLSRLANYGYTF. The CDR3 DNA is TGTGCCAGCAGTTTGTCAAGACTAGCTAACTATGGCTACACCTTC.

A few counts support this clone. V usage is TRBV6-1 and J usage is TRBJ2-7, with D perhaps TRBD2 (6 bases). This CDR3 contains 13 residues. Trimming removed 3 bases from V and 2 bases from J, with 8 bases in between. Germline loops: CDR1 MNHNS, CDR2 SASEGT. The DNA for the CDR3 is TGTGCCAGCAGTGACGGGAGAGCCTACGAGCAGTACTTC. Protein sequence: CASSDGRAYEQYF.

This rearrangement joins TRBV6-1 to TRBJ2-3, with 11 bases identical to TRBD2. Germline lookup yields CDR1 MNHNS and CDR2 SASEGT. The CDR3 contains 15 residues. V trimming: 6 bases; J trimming: 3 bases; junction bases outside the gene matches: 5. The CDR3 region has the DNA TGTGCCAGCAGGATTAGCGGGGGGGCGACAGATACGCAGTATTTT. Its translation: CASRISGGATDTQYF.

The rearrangement uses TRBV6-1 and TRBJ2-7; 8 nucleotides align to TRBD2. Looked up from germline, CDR1 is MNHNS and CDR2 is SASEGT. J lost 4 bases, V lost 7 bases, and 12 bases had no gene match. The CDR3 is 15 amino acids. DNA of the CDR3: TGTGCCAGCACTACCTCCCGGGGGGGTTCGTACGAGCAGTACTTC. This sequence encodes CASTTSRGGSYEQYF.